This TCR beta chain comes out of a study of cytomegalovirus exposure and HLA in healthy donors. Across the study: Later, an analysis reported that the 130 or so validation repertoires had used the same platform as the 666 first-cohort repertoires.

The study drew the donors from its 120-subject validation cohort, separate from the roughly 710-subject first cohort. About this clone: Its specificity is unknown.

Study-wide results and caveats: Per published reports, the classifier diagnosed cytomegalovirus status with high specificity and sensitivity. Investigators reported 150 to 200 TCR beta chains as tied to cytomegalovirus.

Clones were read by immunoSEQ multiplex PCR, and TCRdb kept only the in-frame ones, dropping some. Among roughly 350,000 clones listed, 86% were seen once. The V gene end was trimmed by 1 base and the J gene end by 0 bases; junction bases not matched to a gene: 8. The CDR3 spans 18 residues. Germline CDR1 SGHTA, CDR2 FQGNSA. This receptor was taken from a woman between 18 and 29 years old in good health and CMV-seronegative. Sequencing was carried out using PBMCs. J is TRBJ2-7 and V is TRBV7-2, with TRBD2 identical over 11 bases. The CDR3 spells CASSLGLAGGVPSYEQYF. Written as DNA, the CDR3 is TGTGCCAGCAGCTTAGGGCTAGCGGGAGGCGTTCCCTCCTACGAGCAGTACTTC.